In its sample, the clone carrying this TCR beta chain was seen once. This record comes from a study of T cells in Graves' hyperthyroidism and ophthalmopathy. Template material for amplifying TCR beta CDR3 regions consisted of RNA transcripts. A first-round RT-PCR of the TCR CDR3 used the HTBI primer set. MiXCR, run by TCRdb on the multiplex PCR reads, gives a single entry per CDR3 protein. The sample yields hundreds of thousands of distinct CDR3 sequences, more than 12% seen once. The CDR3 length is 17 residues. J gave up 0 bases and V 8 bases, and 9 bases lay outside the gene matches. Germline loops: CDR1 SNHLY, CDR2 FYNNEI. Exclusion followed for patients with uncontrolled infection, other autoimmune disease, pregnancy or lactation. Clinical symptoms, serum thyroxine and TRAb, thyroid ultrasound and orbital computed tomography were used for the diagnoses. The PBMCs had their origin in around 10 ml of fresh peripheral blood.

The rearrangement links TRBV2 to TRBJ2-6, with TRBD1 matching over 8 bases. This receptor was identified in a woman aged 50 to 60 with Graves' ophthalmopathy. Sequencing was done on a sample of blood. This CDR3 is CASHKDRAFSGANVLTF. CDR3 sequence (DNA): TGTGCCAGCCATAAGGACAGGGCCTTCTCTGGGGCCAACGTCCTGACTTTC.